This T cell receptor (beta chain) derives from a study of blood T cell repertoires in COVID-19. Background on the study: The study drew acute and convalescent COVID-19 samples from the United States, Italy and Spain. T cells, B-cell-depleted T cells, or PBMCs provided the cDNA or gDNA that served as material.

Per the original methods: Quantification of nucleated cells was approximated via reference gene primer amplification. Data came from immunoSEQ multiplex PCR; TCRdb stores just in-frame clones and leaves some out. D and trimming come from the DNA, and the V and J calls and clone size come from that table. The sample carries roughly 40,000 clones, approximately 80% recorded once. CDR1 is GTSNPN and CDR2 is SVGIG in the germline V gene (reference sequence). This CDR3 contains 12 residues. Trimming took 2 bases from V and 7 from J, leaving 6 bases between them. A single count supports this clone. Source material: peripheral blood. The rearrangement uses TRBV30 and TRBJ1-6, with D uncertain. This clonotype was sampled from a human donor in a cohort sampled during active COVID-19. The CDR3 DNA reads as TGTGCCTGGAGTAGGCGGAATTCACCCCTCCACTTT. Protein product: CAWSRRNSPLHF.